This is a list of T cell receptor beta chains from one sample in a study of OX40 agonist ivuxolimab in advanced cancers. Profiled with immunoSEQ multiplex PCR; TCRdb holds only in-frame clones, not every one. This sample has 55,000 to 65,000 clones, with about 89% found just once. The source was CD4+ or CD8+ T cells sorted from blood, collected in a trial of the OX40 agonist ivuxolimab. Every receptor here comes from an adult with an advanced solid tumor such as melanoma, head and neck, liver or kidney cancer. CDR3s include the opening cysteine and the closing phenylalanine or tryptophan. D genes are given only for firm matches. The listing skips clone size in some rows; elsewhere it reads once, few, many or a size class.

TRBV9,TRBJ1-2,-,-,TGTGCCAGCAGCCCCCGGGAGGGCTATGGCTACACCTTC,CASSPREGYGYTF
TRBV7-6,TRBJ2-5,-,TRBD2,TGTGCCAGCAGCTTAGAACTAGCGGGGGGGGAGACCCAGTACTTC,CASSLELAGGETQYF
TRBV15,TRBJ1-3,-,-,TGTGCCACCAGCAGCGGGACAACTTTATGGAACACCATATATTTT,CATSSGTTLWNTIYF
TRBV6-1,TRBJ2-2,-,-,TGTGCCAGCAGTGAACTAAAGGGGGGTTGGACCGGGGAGCTGTTTTTT,CASSELKGGWTGELFF
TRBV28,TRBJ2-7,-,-,TGTGCCAGCAGTCCGGTGGGGCAATACGAGCAGTACTTC,CASSPVGQYEQYF
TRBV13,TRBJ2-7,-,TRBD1,TGTGCCAGCAGCTCTTCGATGGCGACAGGGAGCCACGAGCAGTACTTC,CASSSSMATGSHEQYF
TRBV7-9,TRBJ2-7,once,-,TGTGCCAGCAGCTACCTACAGGGCCTGGAGCAGTACTTC,CASSYLQGLEQYF
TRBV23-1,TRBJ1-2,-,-,TGCGCCAGGAGAGGGGAGCATTCCAACTATGGCTACACCTTC,CARRGEHSNYGYTF
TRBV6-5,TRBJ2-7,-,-,TGTGCCAGCAGTTCCGCCAGGGGGGGGAAGGAGTACTTC,CASSSARGGKEYF
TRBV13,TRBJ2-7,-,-,TGTGCCAGCAGCTGGACCAGCTACGAGCAGTACTTC,CASSWTSYEQYF
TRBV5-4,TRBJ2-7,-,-,TGTGCCAGCAGCTCCGACCGTCTTAAGCAGTACTTC,CASSSDRLKQYF
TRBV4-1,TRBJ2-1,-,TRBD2,TGCGCCAGCAGCCAAGGCCCTAGCGGGCCGAGGAATGAGCAGTTCTTC,CASSQGPSGPRNEQFF
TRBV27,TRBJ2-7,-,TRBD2,TGTGCCAGCAGTTTCAGCGGGGTCTACGAGCAGTACTTC,CASSFSGVYEQYF
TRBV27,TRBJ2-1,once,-,TGTGCCAGCAGCTCCGGACAAAGCAATGAGCAGTTCTTC,CASSSGQSNEQFF
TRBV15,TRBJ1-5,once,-,TGTGCCACCAGCAGACTCCGGGACGGAAGCAATCAGCCCCAGCATTTT,CATSRLRDGSNQPQHF
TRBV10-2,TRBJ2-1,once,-,TGCGCCAGCAGTCTAGGCGGGGATTACAATGAGCAGTTCTTC,CASSLGGDYNEQFF
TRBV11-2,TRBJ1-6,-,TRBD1,TGTGCCAGCAGCTTAACAGGGGTGGATTCACCCCTCCACTTT,CASSLTGVDSPLHF
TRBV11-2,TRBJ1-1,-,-,TGTGCCAGCAGCTTTGGGTCCCCTGAAGCTTTCTTT,CASSFGSPEAFF
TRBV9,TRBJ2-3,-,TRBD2,TGTGCCAGCAGCGTTTATAGCGGGGACAGCACAGATACGCAGTATTTT,CASSVYSGDSTDTQYF
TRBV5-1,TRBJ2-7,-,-,TGCGCCAGCAGCGCCACGGACGGGAGCCCCTACGAGCAGTACTTC,CASSATDGSPYEQYF
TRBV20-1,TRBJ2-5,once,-,TGCAGTGCCGCAATGGAGACCCAGTACTTC,CSAAMETQYF
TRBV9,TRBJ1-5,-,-,TGTGCCAGCAGCGTAGATCCCGAGGAGCCCCAGCATTTT,CASSVDPEEPQHF
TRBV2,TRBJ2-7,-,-,TGTGCCAGCAGTGTCGACGAGCAGTACTTC,CASSVDEQYF
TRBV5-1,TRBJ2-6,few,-,TGCGCCAGCAGTCGGGGTAGGGCCAACGTCCTGACTTTC,CASSRGRANVLTF
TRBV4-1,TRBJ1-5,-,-,TGCGCCAGCAGCCAAGGGCCCGGGACGGGTCAGCCCCAGCATTTT,CASSQGPGTGQPQHF
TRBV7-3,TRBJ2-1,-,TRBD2,TGTGCCAGCAGCTTATACGCGGGGGGCCTCAATGAGCAGTTCTTC,CASSLYAGGLNEQFF
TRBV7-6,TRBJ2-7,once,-,TGTGCCAGCAGCCCCGGACGGGCCTCCTACGAGCAGTACTTC,CASSPGRASYEQYF
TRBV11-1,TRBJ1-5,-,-,TGTGCCAGCAGCTTAAGCGGGGATGCTCAGCCCCAGCATTTT,CASSLSGDAQPQHF